A selection of T cell receptor beta chains follows, all from one sample in a study of cytomegalovirus exposure and HLA in healthy donors. Sequencing used immunoSEQ multiplex PCR; TCRdb keeps in-frame clones, though not all of them. The table shows about 170,000 clones, with 65% to 80% occurring only once. The sequencing sample was made of PBMCs. The receptors derive from a woman aged 45-60 years in good health and CMV-seropositive. Both conserved end residues are part of each CDR3. D genes are given only for firm matches. Size is omitted from some rows. Given values are once, few, many or a class for expanded clones.

few | TRBJ1-2 | TRBV18 | TRBD1 | CASSEQGANYGYTF | TGTGCCAGCTCCGAACAGGGGGCTAACTATGGCTACACCTTC
- | TRBJ2-7 | TRBV7-9 | TRBD1 | CSSSPRTGGIRYEQYF | TGTTCCAGCAGCCCCCGGACAGGGGGTATTCGGTACGAGCAGTACTTC
- | TRBJ1-2 | TRBV6-1 | TRBD1 | CANYDREAYGYTF | TGTGCCAACTACGACAGGGAGGCCTATGGCTACACCTTC
- | TRBJ2-1 | TRBV9 | - | CASSVQGTEQFF | TGTGCCAGCAGCGTACAGGGCACTGAGCAGTTCTTC
- | TRBJ1-4 | TRBV28 | TRBD1 | CASSGTAMVGSEKLFF | TGTGCCAGCAGCGGGACAGCCATGGTCGGGAGCGAAAAACTGTTTTTT
few | TRBJ2-1 | TRBV12-5 | - | CASGLVRSRIPGEQFF | TGTGCTAGTGGTTTGGTACGAAGCAGGATCCCAGGTGAGCAGTTCTTC
- | TRBJ1-6 | TRBV10-1 | - | CARGDRGGDHNSPLHF | TGCGCCAGAGGGGATAGGGGCGGAGACCATAATTCACCCCTCCACTTT
- | TRBJ1-5 | TRBV28 | - | CASSLPQGSGQPQHF | TGTGCCAGCAGTTTACCGCAGGGATCAGGGCAGCCCCAGCATTTT
- | TRBJ1-4 | TRBV5-1 | TRBD1 | CASSQDRSREKLFF | TGCGCCAGCAGCCAGGACAGGTCGAGGGAAAAACTGTTTTTT
- | TRBJ2-7 | TRBV6-6 | TRBD2 | CASSYKGGDDEQYF | TGTGCCAGCAGTTACAAGGGAGGGGATGACGAGCAGTACTTC
once | TRBJ1-1 | TRBV4-1 | - | CASRGGVEAFF | TGCGCCAGCCGGGGAGGGGTTGAAGCTTTCTTT
- | TRBJ1-5 | TRBV18 | - | CASSPSGGGNQPQHF | TGTGCCAGCTCACCGTCTGGAGGGGGCAATCAGCCCCAGCATTTT
- | TRBJ1-1 | TRBV21-1 | - | CASSKEGAENTEAFF | TGTGCCAGCAGCAAAGAGGGGGCGGAGAACACTGAAGCTTTCTTT
- | TRBJ2-1 | TRBV6-1 | TRBD2 | CASRGSGNYEQFF | TGTGCCAGCCGGGGGAGCGGGAACTATGAGCAGTTCTTC
few | TRBJ2-7 | TRBV11-2 | - | CASSLLQGLGEQYF | TGTGCCAGCAGCTTACTTCAGGGATTGGGCGAGCAGTACTTC
once | TRBJ2-5 | TRBV27 | TRBD1 | CASSFLDRGPQYF | TGTGCCAGCAGTTTCCTGGACAGGGGCCCGCAGTACTTC
- | TRBJ2-5 | TRBV5-5 | - | CASSGAGQQETQYF | TGTGCCAGCAGCGGCGCGGGACAGCAAGAGACCCAGTACTTC
- | TRBJ2-7 | TRBV12-5 | - | CASGSVKRQGLIRDSYEQYF | TGTGCTAGTGGTTCGGTAAAACGGCAGGGACTTATACGCGACTCCTACGAGCAGTACTTC
- | TRBJ2-5 | TRBV4-1 | TRBD2 | CASSQVRAGGPKETQYF | TGCGCCAGCAGCCAAGTTCGGGCGGGGGGGCCCAAGGAGACCCAGTACTTC
few | TRBJ2-1 | TRBV7-8 | TRBD2 | CASSSSWGLAASNEQFF | TGTGCCAGCAGCTCGAGCTGGGGACTAGCGGCATCAAATGAGCAGTTCTTC
few | TRBJ2-2 | TRBV27 | TRBD1 | CASSLRQGQSGELFF | TGTGCCAGCAGTTTGCGACAGGGGCAATCCGGGGAGCTGTTTTTT
- | TRBJ2-5 | TRBV9 | TRBD2 | CASSLRRTSGQETQYF | TGTGCCAGCAGCCTGAGGCGGACTAGCGGCCAAGAGACCCAGTACTTC
- | TRBJ2-7 | TRBV7-2 | - | CASSPSGYSSYEQYF | TGTGCCAGCAGCCCGAGCGGCTACAGCTCCTACGAGCAGTACTTC
- | TRBJ2-5 | TRBV7-2 | TRBD1 | CASSLTGGETQYF | TGTGCCAGCAGTTTGACAGGGGGAGAGACCCAGTACTTC
few | TRBJ1-6 | TRBV19 | TRBD1 | CASSQDRGSSPLHF | TGTGCCAGTAGTCAAGACAGGGGGAGCTCACCCCTCCACTTT
- | TRBJ1-1 | TRBV6-4 | - | CASSDSQGTEAFF | TGTGCCAGCAGTGACTCTCAGGGGACTGAAGCTTTCTTT
- | TRBJ2-7 | TRBV29-1 | - | CSVADTRSYEQYF | TGCAGCGTTGCTGATACTCGCTCCTACGAGCAGTACTTC
- | TRBJ1-2 | TRBV18 | TRBD1 | CASSPGTDNGYTF | TGTGCCAGCTCACCCGGGACAGATAATGGCTACACCTTC
- | TRBJ1-4 | TRBV19 | - | CASSKGDSEKLFF | TGTGCCAGTAGTAAGGGAGATAGTGAAAAACTGTTTTTT
few | TRBJ1-5 | TRBV27 | TRBD1 | CASSSGTGGNQPQHF | TGTGCCAGCAGTTCAGGGACAGGGGGCAATCAGCCCCAGCATTTT
- | TRBJ1-5 | TRBV18 | TRBD1 | CASSPRQGTGRQPQHF | TGTGCCAGCTCACCCCGACAGGGGACGGGCAGGCAGCCCCAGCATTTT
- | TRBJ1-2 | TRBV19 | - | CASSIGVGTRSYGYTF | TGTGCCAGTAGTATAGGTGTTGGAACCCGGAGCTATGGCTACACCTTC
- | TRBJ2-7 | TRBV6-6 | TRBD1 | CASTPLPNRGSYEQYF | TGTGCCAGCACCCCTTTGCCGAACAGGGGGTCCTACGAGCAGTACTTC
- | TRBJ2-1 | TRBV7-3 | - | CASSPDSSTPNEQFF | TGTGCCAGCAGCCCGGACTCTTCCACCCCCAATGAGCAGTTCTTC
- | TRBJ2-6 | TRBV5-5 | TRBD1 | CASSLVGGQGLSGANVLTF | TGTGCCAGCAGCTTGGTAGGTGGACAGGGGCTTTCTGGGGCCAACGTCCTGACTTTC
- | TRBJ2-1 | TRBV30 | - | CAWSRGAGDHEQFF | TGTGCCTGGAGCCGTGGGGCAGGGGATCATGAGCAGTTCTTC
- | TRBJ2-1 | TRBV7-2 | TRBD2 | CASSLVAYIAGGGGNEQFF | TGTGCCAGCAGCTTAGTAGCATACATAGCGGGAGGGGGGGGAAATGAGCAGTTCTTC
- | TRBJ2-1 | TRBV7-2 | TRBD2 | CASSRRGLAGDEQFF | TGTGCCAGCAGCCGTCGTGGGCTAGCGGGAGATGAGCAGTTCTTC
- | TRBJ1-1 | TRBV20-1 | - | CSARTVDTAFF | TGCAGTGCTAGGACAGTGGATACGGCTTTCTTT
- | TRBJ1-1 | TRBV9 | - | CASSVGHLNTEAFF | TGTGCCAGCAGCGTTGGGCACCTGAACACTGAAGCTTTCTTT
- | TRBJ1-6 | TRBV11-3 | TRBD1 | CASSPQGERRIHF | TGTGCCAGCAGCCCCCAGGGGGAGCGTCGCATCCACTTT
- | TRBJ1-2 | TRBV28 | TRBD1 | CASSFNRGLGGGYTF | TGTGCCAGCAGTTTCAACAGGGGGCTAGGAGGTGGCTACACCTTC
- | TRBJ2-3 | TRBV27 | - | CASSLAAGDTQYF | TGTGCCAGCAGTTTAGCGGCTGGGGATACGCAGTATTTT
- | TRBJ2-2 | TRBV2 | - | CASSGLHTGELFF | TGTGCCAGCAGTGGGCTTCACACCGGGGAGCTGTTTTTT
- | TRBJ2-3 | TRBV5-4 | TRBD1 | CASSNPGTGLDTQYF | TGTGCCAGCAGCAATCCCGGGACAGGGTTAGATACGCAGTATTTT
once | TRBJ1-4 | TRBV11-2 | - | CASSLNSLLRATNEKLFF | TGTGCCAGCAGCTTAAACAGCCTATTGCGTGCAACTAATGAAAAACTGTTTTTT
- | TRBJ2-7 | TRBV30 | - | CAWIARGDYEQYF | TGTGCCTGGATAGCCAGGGGGGACTACGAGCAGTACTTC
- | TRBJ1-1 | TRBV9 | - | CASSSGNTEAFF | TGTGCCAGCAGTTCGGGGAACACTGAAGCTTTCTTT
- | TRBJ2-7 | TRBV7-8 | TRBD2 | CASSPQAGDLSEQYF | TGTGCCAGCAGCCCCCAAGCGGGAGATCTCTCCGAGCAGTACTTC
- | TRBJ1-1 | TRBV10-3 | - | CATANARNSGTEAFF | TGTGCCACCGCAAACGCGAGGAATTCGGGCACTGAAGCTTTCTTT
- | TRBJ2-7 | TRBV28 | - | CASSFGGNSYEQYF | TGTGCCAGCAGTTTTGGCGGAAACTCCTACGAGCAGTACTTC
- | TRBJ2-1 | TRBV7-8 | TRBD2 | CASSLGTSGNPGFF | TGTGCCAGCAGCCTCGGGACTAGCGGGAACCCGGGCTTCTTC
- | TRBJ2-7 | TRBV7-2 | TRBD1 | CASGTGGYEQYF | TGTGCCAGCGGGACAGGGGGCTACGAGCAGTACTTC
few | TRBJ1-1 | TRBV5-1 | - | CASSLAAGRGNTEAFF | TGCGCCAGCAGCTTGGCAGCGGGACGGGGGAACACTGAAGCTTTCTTT